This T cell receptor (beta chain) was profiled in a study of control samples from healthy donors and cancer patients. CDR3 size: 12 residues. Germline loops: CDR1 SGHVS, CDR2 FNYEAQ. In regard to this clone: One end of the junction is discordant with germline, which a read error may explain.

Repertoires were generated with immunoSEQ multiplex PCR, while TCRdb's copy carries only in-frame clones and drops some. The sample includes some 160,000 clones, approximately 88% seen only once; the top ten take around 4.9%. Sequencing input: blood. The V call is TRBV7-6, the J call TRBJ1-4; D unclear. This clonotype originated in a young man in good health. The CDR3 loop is CASSLPYEELFF. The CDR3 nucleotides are TGTGCCAGCAGCTTGCCCTATGAAGAACTGTTTTTT.